Each of the 21 T cell receptor beta chains below was sequenced from the same sample in a study of CD8 T cells in ankylosing spondylitis. TCRdb passed the 5' RACE reads through MiXCR, listing each CDR3 protein once. The sample consists of hundreds of thousands of distinct CDR3 sequences, around 20% of them appearing once. Sequencing input: blood, either unsorted or a sorted T cell fraction (not recorded which). The receptors derive from a male donor with ankylosing spondylitis or in good health (not recorded which).

The rearrangement uses TRBV3-1 and TRBJ2-1, with D unclear. The CDR3 is 14 amino acids. The germline V and J ends were trimmed by 4 bases and 5 bases, with 12 bases remaining between them. Germline V gene lookup returns CDR1 LGHDT and CDR2 YNNKEL (reference sequence). The CDR3 loop reads CASSPTLTHNEQFF. In DNA, the CDR3 is TGTGCCAGCAGCCCCACCCTGACACACAATGAGCAGTTCTTC.

This clonotype was recorded at least ten times. The chain combines TRBV7-8 with TRBJ2-5; 7 bases match TRBD2. J lost 0 bases, V lost 5 bases, and 9 bases had no gene match. Germline CDR1 is SGHVS and CDR2 is FQNEAQ. The CDR3 runs to 16 residues. This CDR3 reads CASSIRLAAYQETQYF. Written as DNA, the CDR3 is TGTGCCAGCAGCATAAGGCTAGCGGCTTACCAAGAGACCCAGTACTTC.

This clonotype was seen repeatedly, ten times or more. The CDR3 sequence: CASSWGVDRGGETQYF. CDR3 bases: TGTGCCAGCAGCTGGGGTGTCGACAGGGGAGGAGAGACCCAGTACTTC. V and J are TRBV5-6 and TRBJ2-5; 8 positions agree with TRBD1. Germline V CDR1 and CDR2: SGHDT, YYEEEE. The V segment lost 3 bases and the J segment 4 bases; nucleotides outside the gene matches: 11. The CDR3 totals 16 residues.

The V call is TRBV20-1, the J call TRBJ2-1; D tentatively fits TRBD1 or TRBD2 (6 bases each). The CDR3 is 17 amino acids. CDR1 is DFQATT and CDR2 is SNEGSKA in the germline V gene (reference sequence). This CDR3 is CCARDAGGAGFYNEQFF. In DNA form, the CDR3 reads TGCTGCGCTAGAGATGCCGGGGGCGCAGGTTTCTACAATGAGCAGTTCTTC.

Notes on this clonotype: One junction end does not reproduce the germline sequence, and a read error may be involved. The CDR3 sequence: CASSLSPPGGGETQYF. CDR3 sequence (DNA): TGTGCTAGCAGCTTATCCCCTCCAGGGGGCGGAGAGACCCAGTACTTC. The gene calls are TRBV7-7 and TRBJ2-5; 8 positions agree with TRBD1. The CDR3 totals 16 residues. Germline CDR1 is SSHAT and CDR2 is FNYEAQ (reference sequence).

This clonotype was detected only a few times. The chain uses TRBV5-1 and TRBJ2-2; D call uncertain. This CDR3 has 11 residues. Per germline, CDR1 SGHRS and CDR2 YFSETQ. V shed 7 bases and J shed 6 bases, with 7 bases lying between them. DNA of the CDR3: TGCGCCAGCGGCATTGCCGGGGAGCTGTTTTTT. This codes for CASGIAGELFF.

This chain connects TRBV11-2 to TRBJ2-2; D is undetermined. V was pared by 2 bases and J by 3 bases, with 10 bases between. Germline assignment: CDR1 SGHAT and CDR2 FQNNGV. This CDR3 comprises 15 residues. This CDR3 reads CASSLTNSYTGELFF. The CDR3 DNA reads TGTGCCAGCAGCTTAACTAACAGCTACACCGGGGAGCTGTTTTTT.

This clonotype was observed many times. The chain employs TRBV25-1 and TRBJ1-3; D is perhaps TRBD1 (6 bases). Looked up from germline, CDR1 is MGHDK and CDR2 is SYGVNS. V was clipped by 5 bases and J by 10 bases, with 9 bases between them. This CDR3 is 11 amino acids long. CDR3 DNA sequence: TGTGCCAGCAGTACAGGGACAACCATATATTTT. This translates into CASSTGTTIYF.

The rearrangement uses TRBV20-1 and TRBJ2-7, with D tentatively TRBD2 (6 bases). The CDR3 loop spans 11 amino acids. V shed 3 bases and J shed 3 bases, with 6 bases lying between them. CDR1 and CDR2 (germline): DFQATT, SNEGSKA (reference sequence). The CDR3 DNA sequence: TGCAGTGCTAGGCGGGGCTACGAGCAGTACGTC. Translated, it gives CSARRGYEQYV.

This clonotype came up a few times. This sequence joins TRBV12-3 or TRBV12-4 and TRBJ2-5; weak D call: TRBD1 (6 bases). This CDR3 has 13 residues. The germline V and J ends were trimmed by 6 bases and 3 bases, with 11 bases remaining between them. This CDR3 reads CASSRTVKETQYF. For the CDR3, the DNA is TGTGCCAGCAGCCGGACAGTGAAAGAGACCCAGTACTTC.

The V gene is TRBV5-1, the J gene TRBJ2-3; 7 nucleotides agree with TRBD2. The CDR3 contains 14 residues. CDR1 and CDR2 from the germline V gene are SGHRS and YFSETQ. Trimming removed 4 bases from V and 4 bases from J; junction bases left unmatched: 6. The CDR3 is CASSPGGSADTQYF. The DNA of the CDR3 is TGCGCCAGCAGCCCCGGGGGGTCAGCAGATACGCAGTATTTT.

This clonotype appeared a few times. This chain uses TRBV9 with TRBJ1-6; D call uncertain. This CDR3 has 17 residues. Germline V gene lookup returns CDR1 SGDLS and CDR2 YYNGEE. Trimming took off 0 bases at V and 4 bases at J, with 14 bases between the two ends. In nucleotides, the CDR3 is TGTGCCAGCAGCGTAGACTGGAAGGGCAGTTATAATTCACCCCTCCACTTT. Translating it yields CASSVDWKGSYNSPLHF.

This clonotype occurred a few times. The J gene is TRBJ2-3, the V gene TRBV5-6; D perhaps matches TRBD1 (6 bases). Deletions cut 3 bases from V and 4 bases from J, with 15 bases between. Germline V lookup: CDR1 SGHDT, CDR2 YYEEEE. The CDR3 runs to 15 residues. CDR3 nucleotide sequence: TGTGCCAGCAGCTCTAATCAGGGGCGCGCAGATACGCAGTATTTT. It codes for CASSSNQGRADTQYF.

There are a few counts of this clonotype. The CDR3 loop reads CASSLPGVQTGELFF. CDR3 DNA sequence: TGTGCCAGCAGCCTCCCGGGGGTTCAAACCGGGGAGCTGTTTTTT. This chain links TRBV4-2 with TRBJ2-2; TRBD2 might be the D (6 bases). V was cut by 4 bases and J by 5 bases, with 14 bases left in between. The CDR3 runs 15 residues. CDR1 and CDR2 from the germline V gene are LGHNA and YNFKEQ.

This clonotype has a count of ten or more. This chain joins TRBV28 and TRBJ2-3, with TRBD1 identical over 7 bases. CDR3 length equals 17 residues. Trimming at V came to 3 bases and at J to 3 bases, leaving 12 bases not matched to a gene. Germline V lookup: CDR1 MDHEN, CDR2 SYDVKM. Written as DNA, the CDR3 is TGTGCCAGCAGTTTTGAATACCGGGACAGAAAAACAGATACGCAGTATTTT. Encoded protein: CASSFEYRDRKTDTQYF. The full variable domain, in which reference TRBV28 and TRBJ2-3 provide the parts outside the CDR3, is DVKVTQSSRYLVKRTGEKVFLECVQDMDHENMFWYRQDPGLGLRLIYFSYDVKMKEKGDIPEGYSVSREKKERFSLILESASTNQTSMYLCASSFEYRDRKTDTQYFGPGTRLTVL.

This clonotype was counted only a few times. J is TRBJ2-5 and V is TRBV21-1; the table's D call TRBD1 went unverified against the DNA. TRBV21-1 is a listed pseudogene. CDR3 size: 15 residues. CDR3 region: CASSTPGQGPETQYF. The CDR3 region has the DNA TGTGCCAGCAGCACTCCGGGACAGGGGCCCGAGACCCAGTACTTC.

This clonotype was counted a few times. The chain has TRBV5-1 and TRBJ2-3; tentative D call: TRBD2 (6 bases). The V and J ends lost 1 base and 3 bases respectively, with 12 bases between them. Germline CDR1 reads SGHRS; CDR2 reads YFSETQ. The CDR3 has 15 amino acids. The CDR3 DNA sequence: TGCGCCAGCAGCTTGCCGAGGAGCGGGACAGATACGCAGTATTTT. Its protein product is CASSLPRSGTDTQYF. The whole variable domain, filled in from reference TRBV5-1 and TRBJ2-3, reads KAGVTQTPRYLIKTRGQQVTLSCSPISGHRSVSWYQQTPGQGLQFLFEYFSETQRNKGNFPGRFSGRQFSNSRSEMNVSTLELGDSALYLCASSLPRSGTDTQYFGPGTRLTVL.

This clonotype was observed at least ten times. The chain is built from TRBV7-8 and TRBJ1-6; TRBD1 is a possible D gene (5 bases). The CDR3 is made up of 13 amino acids. The V gene lost 1 base and the J gene lost 10 bases, with 8 bases spanning the gap. Germline CDR1 reads SGHVS; CDR2 reads FQNEAQ. The CDR3 region is CASSLVGDSPLHF. As DNA, the CDR3 is TGTGCCAGCAGCTTAGTGGGGGACTCACCCCTCCACTTT. Full variable domain (outside the CDR3, taken from reference TRBV7-8 and TRBJ1-6): GAGVSQSPRYKVAKRGQDVALRCDPISGHVSLFWYQQALGQGPEFLTYFQNEAQLDKSGLPSDRFFAERPEGSVSTLKIQRTQQEDSAVYLCASSLVGDSPLHFGNGTRLTVT.

The chain has TRBV18 and TRBJ1-3; a weak D match, TRBD1 (5 bases). Germline CDR1 reads KGHSH; CDR2 reads LQKENI. V was clipped by 3 bases and J by 0 bases, with 12 bases between them. There are 16 residues in the CDR3. The CDR3 coding sequence is TGTGCCAGCTCACCGAGCCTAGACAGCTCTGGAAACACCATATATTTT. Protein sequence: CASSPSLDSSGNTIYF.

This clonotype was seen at least ten times. V usage is TRBV28 and J usage is TRBJ1-5, with 8 nucleotides matching TRBD1. The CDR3 contains 14 residues. V shed 7 bases, J shed 5 bases, and the junction held 7 bases outside the gene matches. Germline assignment: CDR1 MDHEN and CDR2 SYDVKM. The CDR3 nucleotides are TGTGCCAGCATCGCAGGGGGCTTCGATCAGCCCCAGCATTTT. This gives the protein CASIAGGFDQPQHF. Combining the CDR3 with reference TRBV28 and TRBJ1-5 gives the whole variable domain DVKVTQSSRYLVKRTGEKVFLECVQDMDHENMFWYRQDPGLGLRLIYFSYDVKMKEKGDIPEGYSVSREKKERFSLILESASTNQTSMYLCASIAGGFDQPQHFGDGTRLSIL.

There are many counts of this clonotype. This sequence joins TRBV29-1 and TRBJ2-3; 8 nucleotides match TRBD2. Germline lookup yields CDR1 SQVTM and CDR2 ANQGSEA. Germline trimming cut 6 bases from V and 6 bases from J; bases unmatched to any gene: 11. The CDR3 is 14 residues long. For the CDR3, the DNA is TGCAGCGTGATAGCGGGAACTATGGGGGATACGCAGTATTTT. This translates into CSVIAGTMGDTQYF.